The rows below give T cell receptor beta chains drawn from one sample of a study of T cell clones after liver transplantation. Clones were read by immunoSEQ multiplex PCR, and TCRdb kept only the in-frame ones, dropping some. The sample has under 130,000 clones; around 84% are singletons. Sequences were derived from CD4+ T cells from blood, sampled around 44 months after liver transplant. The receptors stem from a human patient who received a liver transplant. Some T cells may be transferred from the graft donor. Each CDR3 is given with its conserved first and last residue.

j_call	v_call	cdr3_aa
TRBJ2-5	TRBV7-6	CASSLSPRSGGDIKTQYF
TRBJ1-5	TRBV19	CASSTPRQGNQPQHF
TRBJ2-3	TRBV2	CASSLLARTTDTQYF
TRBJ1-2	TRBV5-1	CASSSDREDKGYGYTF
TRBJ1-4	TRBV18	CASSLSTVNNEKLFF
TRBJ1-4	TRBV10-1	CASIEGEKLFF
TRBJ2-3	TRBV27	CASSFGQGITDTQYF
TRBJ2-1	TRBV2	CASSGRGRNEQFF
TRBJ2-7	TRBV7-8	CASSTGQVPYEQYF
TRBJ2-5	TRBV5-4	CASSHRGSGETQYF
TRBJ1-5	TRBV6-5	CASSPMRPAGQPQHF
TRBJ1-5	TRBV7-2	CASSSLGAAGQPQHF
TRBJ2-5	TRBV5-1	CASSAYSGTGGETQYF
TRBJ2-4	TRBV19	CASSIAGTPALSNIQYF
TRBJ2-7	TRBV12-5	CASGLVRFLGEQGARYEQYF
TRBJ1-2	TRBV14	CASSQGQYYGYTF
TRBJ1-1	TRBV2	CASSHRANTEAFF
TRBJ1-1	TRBV29-1	CSPEGTNTEAFF
TRBJ1-6	TRBV6-5	CASSSRAALNSPLHF
TRBJ2-1	TRBV29-1	CSVEKGDRGLKNEQFF
TRBJ1-4	TRBV10-1	CASQGGLNEKLFF
TRBJ2-4	TRBV5-8	CASSLGTGLRGDIQYF
TRBJ2-2	TRBV4-2	CASSQDRGRLAGGDAGELFF
TRBJ2-2	TRBV10-3	CAISEGQNTGELFF
TRBJ1-5	TRBV27	CASSLLGYSNQPQHF
TRBJ1-3	TRBV15	CATSRGGQGRGNTIYF
TRBJ2-1	TRBV5-1	CASRPSGVTYNEQFF
TRBJ2-1	TRBV4-3	CASSQERRRGLYNEQFF
TRBJ1-1	TRBV5-1	CASSSRGGQGALNTEAFF
TRBJ2-1	TRBV6-6	CASTEQGLYNEQFF
TRBJ2-5	TRBV19	CASRDFGQETQYF
TRBJ2-3	TRBV4-1	CASSQYSTDTQYF
TRBJ1-1	TRBV15	CATSRERTGNTEAFF
TRBJ2-7	TRBV2	CASSEKQPGEQYF
TRBJ2-7	TRBV5-1	CASSQGQIGTYEQYF